This TCR beta chain was profiled in a study of blood T cell repertoires in COVID-19. The CDR3 has 15 amino acids. The V gene's germline CDR1 is SEHNR and CDR2 FQNEAQ (reference sequence). V was cut by 7 bases and J by 2 bases, with 14 bases left in between. This clone has a single count. Cohorts were assigned according to the clinical history that participants reported. The repertoire was sequenced with immunoSEQ multiplex PCR; TCRdb's copy has only in-frame clones and lacks some. This table has around 160,000 clones, 65% to 85% appearing once. The specimen sequenced was PBMCs or T cells enriched from blood (not recorded which). The sequence was obtained from a man in his forties who had recovered from COVID-19. The V and J genes are TRBV7-9 and TRBJ2-2; the D gene is possibly TRBD2 (5 bases). The CDR3 here is CASTPWTANTGELFF. The CDR3 DNA reads as TGTGCCAGCACCCCGTGGACTGCAAACACCGGGGAGCTGTTTTTT.